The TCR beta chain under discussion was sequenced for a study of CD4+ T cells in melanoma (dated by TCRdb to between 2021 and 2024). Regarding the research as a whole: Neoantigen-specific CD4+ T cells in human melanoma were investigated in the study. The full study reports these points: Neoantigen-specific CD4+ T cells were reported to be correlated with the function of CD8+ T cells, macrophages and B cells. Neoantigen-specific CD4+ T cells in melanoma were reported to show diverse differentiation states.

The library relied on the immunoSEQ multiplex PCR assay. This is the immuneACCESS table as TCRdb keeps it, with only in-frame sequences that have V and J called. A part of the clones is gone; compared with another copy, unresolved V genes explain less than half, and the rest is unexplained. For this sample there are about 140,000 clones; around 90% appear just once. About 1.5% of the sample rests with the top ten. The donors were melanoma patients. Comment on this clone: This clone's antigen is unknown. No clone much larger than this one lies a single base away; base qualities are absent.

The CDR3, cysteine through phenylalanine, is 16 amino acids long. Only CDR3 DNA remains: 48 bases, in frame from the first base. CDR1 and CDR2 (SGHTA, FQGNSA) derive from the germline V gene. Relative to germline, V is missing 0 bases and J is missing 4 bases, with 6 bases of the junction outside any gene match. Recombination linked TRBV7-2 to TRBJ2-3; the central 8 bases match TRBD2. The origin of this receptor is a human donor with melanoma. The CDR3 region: CASSLARGGYSDTQYF. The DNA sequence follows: TGTGCCAGCAGCTTAGCTCGCGGGGGGTATTCAGATACGCAGTATTTT.